This TCR beta chain was documented in a study of T cell responses to AZD1222 COVID-19 vaccine. Study-level points and caveats: CD4 TCRs covered the whole spike, strongest at regions 160-218 and 743-854.

For this clone: Its cognate antigen is unknown.

Measured with immunoSEQ multiplex PCR; TCRdb has only the in-frame clones, and not every one. The sample holds about 110,000 clones, roughly nine tenths seen once. The TCR was taken from an adult in good health. The specimen was peripheral blood, collected on day 0 of MenACWY control vaccination.

The CDR3 DNA is TGTGCCAGCAGCTTAGGGGACGGATCCTATAATTCACCCCTCCACTTT. This sequence encodes CASSLGDGSYNSPLHF. The chain couples TRBV7-2 to TRBJ1-6; tentative D call: TRBD1 (5 bases). Trimming shortened V by 1 base and J by 1 base, and 8 bases separated the two germline ends. The CDR3 has 16 residues. The germline V gene has CDR1 SGHTA and CDR2 FQGNSA.